This passage covers 3 T cell receptor beta chains from one sample sequenced in a study of blood T cell repertoires in COVID-19. Sequencing used immunoSEQ multiplex PCR; TCRdb keeps in-frame clones, though not all of them. Among 150,000 or so clones listed, 91% were seen once. The sample comprised peripheral blood. The receptor set was obtained from a man aged 45-65 years with acute or convalescent COVID-19.

The J gene is TRBJ2-5, the V gene TRBV7-9; 12 nucleotides agree with TRBD2. The CDR3 runs 16 residues. Germline V gives CDR1 SEHNR, CDR2 FQNEAQ (reference sequence). With 4 bases clipped from V and 4 bases from J, the junction kept 7 bases outside the gene matches. The CDR3 region is CASSSRLAGVGETQYF. CDR3 DNA: TGTGCCAGCAGCTCACGACTAGCGGGAGTGGGAGAGACCCAGTACTTC.

This rearrangement joins TRBV5-1 to TRBJ1-1, with no clear D. CDR1 and CDR2 (germline): SGHRS, YFSETQ. This CDR3 has 16 residues. Trimming removed 3 bases at V and 0 bases at J, with 15 bases between. The CDR3 nucleotides read TGCGCCAGCAGCTCCGGAGACCCCCTGATGAACACTGAAGCTTTCTTT. Translating it yields CASSSGDPLMNTEAFF.

The rearrangement joins TRBV19 to TRBJ2-3, with 7 bases identical to TRBD1. Germline CDR1 and CDR2: LNHDA and SQIVND (reference sequence). The CDR3 length is 12 residues. Trimming at V came to 9 bases and at J to 3 bases, leaving 3 bases not matched to a gene. The chain's CDR3 is CASNRGTDTQYF. The CDR3 bases are TGTGCCAGCAACAGGGGAACAGATACGCAGTATTTT.